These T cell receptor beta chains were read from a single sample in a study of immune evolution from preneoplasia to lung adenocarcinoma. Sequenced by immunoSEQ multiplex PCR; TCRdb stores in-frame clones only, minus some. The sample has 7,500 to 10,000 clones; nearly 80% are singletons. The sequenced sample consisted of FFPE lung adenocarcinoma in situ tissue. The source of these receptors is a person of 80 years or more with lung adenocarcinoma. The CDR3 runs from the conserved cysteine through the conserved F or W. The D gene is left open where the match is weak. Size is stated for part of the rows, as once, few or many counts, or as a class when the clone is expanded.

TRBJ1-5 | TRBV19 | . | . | TGTGCCAGTAGTATCAATGCTCAGCCCCAGCATTTT | CASSINAQPQHF
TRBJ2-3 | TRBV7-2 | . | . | TGTGCCAGCAGCCTAGATCAGGGTGCAGATACGCAGTATTTT | CASSLDQGADTQYF
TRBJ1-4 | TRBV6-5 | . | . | TGTGCCAGCAGTTACACTACCGGGACGAATGAAAAACTGTTTTTT | CASSYTTGTNEKLFF
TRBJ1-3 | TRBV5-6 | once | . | TGTGCCAGCAGCTTGGTTGGAAACACCATATATTTT | CASSLVGNTIYF
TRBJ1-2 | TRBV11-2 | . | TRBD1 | TGTGCCAGCAGCCACACAGGGGACGGCTACACCTTC | CASSHTGDGYTF
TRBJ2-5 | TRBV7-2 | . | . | TGTGCCAGCAGCTTAGGTGGGGCCGGGAGAGAGACCCAGTACTTC | CASSLGGAGRETQYF
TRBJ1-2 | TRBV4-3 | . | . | TGCGCCAGCAGCCAAGATAATGAGGGGAACTATGGCTACACCTTC | CASSQDNEGNYGYTF
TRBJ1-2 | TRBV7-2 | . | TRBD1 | TGTGCCAGCAGGCAGACAGGGGGCGCTGATGGCTACACCTTC | CASRQTGGADGYTF
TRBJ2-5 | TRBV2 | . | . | TGTGCCTTCCGTTTGGAGACCCAGTACTTC | CAFRLETQYF
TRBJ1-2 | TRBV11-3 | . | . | TGTGCCAGCAGCCACGGGGCTGATGGCTACACCTTC | CASSHGADGYTF
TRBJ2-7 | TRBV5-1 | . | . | TGCGCCAGCAGCTTGGGCACGGGACATACCTACGAGCAGTACTTC | CASSLGTGHTYEQYF
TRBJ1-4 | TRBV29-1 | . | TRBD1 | TGCAGCGTTGCGCAGGGGGCCGGTGAAAAACTGTTTTTT | CSVAQGAGEKLFF
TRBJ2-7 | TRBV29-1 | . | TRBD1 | TGCAGCGTTGGACCACAGGGGTCTGCCTACGAGCAGTACTTC | CSVGPQGSAYEQYF
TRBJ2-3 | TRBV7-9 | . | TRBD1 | TGTGCCAGCAGCATTTCAGGGACAGGGATCGGCACAGATACGCAGTATTTT | CASSISGTGIGTDTQYF
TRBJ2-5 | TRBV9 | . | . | TGTGCCAGCAGCAGGACACAGCTTCAAGAGACCCAGTACTTC | CASSRTQLQETQYF